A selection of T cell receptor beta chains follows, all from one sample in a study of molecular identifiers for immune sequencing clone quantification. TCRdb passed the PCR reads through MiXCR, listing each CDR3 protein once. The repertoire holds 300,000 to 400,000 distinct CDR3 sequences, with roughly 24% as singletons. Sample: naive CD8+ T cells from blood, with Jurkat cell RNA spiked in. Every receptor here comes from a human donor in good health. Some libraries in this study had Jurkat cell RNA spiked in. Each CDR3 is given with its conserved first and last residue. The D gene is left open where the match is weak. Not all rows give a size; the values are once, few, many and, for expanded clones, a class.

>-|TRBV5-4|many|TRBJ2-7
CASSLAGAGSYEQYF
TGTGCCAGCAGCTTGGCCGGGGCAGGATCCTACGAGCAGTACTTC
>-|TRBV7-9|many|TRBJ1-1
CASSFGGQMEDTEAFF
TGTGCCAGCAGCTTTGGGGGGCAAATGGAGGACACTGAAGCTTTCTTT
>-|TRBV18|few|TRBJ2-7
CASSSQNRDRSDQEQYF
TGTGCCAGCTCATCTCAAAACAGGGACCGCTCGGATCAGGAGCAGTACTTC
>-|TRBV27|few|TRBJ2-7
CATQRRPGYEQYF
TGTGCCACCCAGCGGCGACCAGGATACGAGCAGTACTTC
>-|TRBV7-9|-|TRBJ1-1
CASSFPRVETGAFF
TGTGCCAGCAGCTTCCCCCGGGTTGAGACTGGAGCTTTCTTT
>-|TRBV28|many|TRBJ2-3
CASSSASGYTDTQYF
TGTGCCAGCAGTTCAGCGAGCGGATACACAGATACGCAGTATTTT
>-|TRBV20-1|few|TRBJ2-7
CSAREGRSSYEQYF
TGCAGTGCTAGAGAGGGTCGGAGCTCCTACGAGCAGTACTTC
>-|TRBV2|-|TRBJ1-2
CASSDGVGLRGYGYTF
TGTGCCAGCAGTGATGGTGTGGGTTTACGTGGCTATGGCTACACCTTC
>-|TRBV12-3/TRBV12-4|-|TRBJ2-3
CAISKSSDTQYF
TGTGCCATTTCCAAGAGTTCTGATACGCAGTATTTT
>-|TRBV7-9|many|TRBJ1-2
CASSLTQDNYGYTF
TGTGCCAGCAGCTTAACACAGGATAACTATGGCTACACCTTC
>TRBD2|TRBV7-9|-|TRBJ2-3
CASSLGLAYGTDTQYF
TGTGCCAGCAGCTTGGGACTAGCGTATGGCACAGATACGCAGTATTTT
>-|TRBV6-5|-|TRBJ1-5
CASSYSSGLDQPQHF
TGTGCCAGCAGTTACTCCTCAGGGCTTGATCAGCCCCAGCATTTT
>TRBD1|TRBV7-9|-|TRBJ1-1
CASSLLTGENTEAFF
TGTGCCAGCAGCTTACTTACAGGGGAGAACACTGAAGCTTTCTTT
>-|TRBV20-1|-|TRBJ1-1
CSAPTPRGLYTEALF
TGCAGTGCGCCCACTCCGCGGGGCTTGTACACTGAAGCTCTCTTT
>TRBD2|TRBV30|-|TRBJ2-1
CALGLASNNEQFF
TGTGCCTTGGGACTAGCGAGCAACAATGAGCAGTTCTTC
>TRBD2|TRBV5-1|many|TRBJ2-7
CASRLAGELYEQYF
TGCGCCAGCCGACTAGCGGGGGAACTCTACGAGCAGTACTTC
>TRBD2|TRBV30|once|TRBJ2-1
CAWSANSGGPSNAQFF
TGTGCCTGGAGTGCAAATAGCGGGGGGCCCTCCAATGCGCAGTTCTTC
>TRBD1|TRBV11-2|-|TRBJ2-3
CASSLVRGQGDTDTQYF
TGTGCCAGCAGCTTAGTAAGGGGACAGGGGGACACAGATACGCAGTATTTT
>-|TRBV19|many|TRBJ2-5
CASSIAETQYF
TGTGCCAGCAGCATAGCGGAGACCCAGTACTTC
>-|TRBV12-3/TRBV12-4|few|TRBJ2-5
CASSLYRAKETQYF
TGTGCCAGCAGTTTGTACAGGGCCAAAGAGACCCAGTACTTC
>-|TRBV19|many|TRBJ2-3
CASSIRQASTDTQYF
TGTGCCAGTAGTATACGGCAGGCCTCCACAGATACGCAGTATTTT
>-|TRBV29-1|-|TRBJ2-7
CSVMSEVNDQYF
TGCAGCGTTATGTCGGAGGTAAACGATCAGTACTTC
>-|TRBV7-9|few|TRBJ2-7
CASSFPGASYEQYF
TGTGCCAGCAGCTTCCCGGGGGCGTCGTACGAGCAGTACTTC
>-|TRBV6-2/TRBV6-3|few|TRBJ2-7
CASRLGRGEQYF
TGTGCCAGCAGGTTAGGAAGGGGCGAGCAGTACTTC
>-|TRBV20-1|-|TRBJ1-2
CSARDLAQASYYGYAF
TGCAGTGCTAGAGATCTGGCACAGGCTTCTTACTATGGCTACGCCTTC
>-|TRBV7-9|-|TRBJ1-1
CASSSNTEAYF
TGTGCCAGCAGCTCAAACACTGAAGCTTACTTT
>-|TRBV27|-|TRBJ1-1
CASSLRDPFYGQPAEAFF
TGTGCCAGCAGTTTAAGGGACCCATTCTATGGACAGCCCGCTGAAGCTTTCTTT
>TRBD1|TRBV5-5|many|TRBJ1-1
CASSFGTGADTEAFF
TGTGCCAGCAGCTTCGGGACAGGGGCGGACACTGAAGCTTTCTTT
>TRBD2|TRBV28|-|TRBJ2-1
CASSSLPGLAGYEQFF
TGTGCCAGCAGTTCCCTGCCGGGACTAGCGGGATATGAGCAGTTCTTC
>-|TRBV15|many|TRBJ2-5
CATSRERTPQETQYF
TGTGCCACCAGCAGAGAGAGGACTCCGCAAGAGACCCAGTACTTC
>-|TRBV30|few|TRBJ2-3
CAWSVVDTQYF
TGTGCCTGGAGTGTAGTGGATACGCAGTATTTT
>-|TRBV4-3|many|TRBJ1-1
CASSQDRGAMNTEAFF
TGCGCCAGCAGCCAAGACCGGGGGGCCATGAACACTGAAGCTTTCTTT
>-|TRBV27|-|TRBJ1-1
CASSWGKNTEAFF
TGTGCCAGCAGTTGGGGGAAGAACACTGAAGCTTTCTTT
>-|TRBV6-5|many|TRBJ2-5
CASRPRDSFQETQYF
TGTGCCAGCAGACCCAGGGATTCCTTCCAAGAGACCCAGTACTTC
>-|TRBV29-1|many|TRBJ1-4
CSVVTGSGEKLFF
TGCAGCGTCGTTACAGGGAGCGGTGAAAAACTGTTTTTT
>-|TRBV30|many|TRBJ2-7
CAWSEGNEQYF
TGTGCCTGGAGTGAGGGTAACGAGCAGTACTTC
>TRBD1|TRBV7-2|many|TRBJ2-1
CASSLDFPRQGFYNEQFF
TGTGCCAGCAGCTTAGACTTTCCGAGACAGGGGTTCTACAATGAGCAGTTCTTC
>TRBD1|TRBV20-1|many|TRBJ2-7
CSARATGDEYF
TGCAGTGCTAGAGCCACAGGGGACGAGTACTTC
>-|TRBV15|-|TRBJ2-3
CATSGNRTDTQYF
TGTGCCACCAGCGGGAATAGGACAGATACGCAGTATTTT
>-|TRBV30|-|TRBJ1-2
CAWNEMSGHLYGYTF
TGTGCCTGGAATGAAATGTCGGGGCACCTCTATGGCTACACCTTC
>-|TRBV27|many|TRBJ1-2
CASRERGRGVEYGYTF
TGTGCCAGCAGGGAGAGGGGCCGGGGGGTTGAATATGGCTACACCTTC
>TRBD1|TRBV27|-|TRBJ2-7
CASSLTGSSAPSF
TGTGCCAGCAGTTTGACAGGGTCCTCCGCGCCGTCCTTC
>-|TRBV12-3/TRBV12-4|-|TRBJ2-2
CAGGLDTGELLF
TGTGCCGGTGGACTGGACACCGGGGAGCTGCTTTTT
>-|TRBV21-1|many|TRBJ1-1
CASRQRTGTNTEAFF
TGTGCCAGCAGACAAAGGACAGGGACGAACACTGAAGCTTTCTTT
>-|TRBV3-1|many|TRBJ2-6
CASSQGLTRLSGANVLTF
TGTGCCAGCAGCCAGGGGCTTACGAGATTATCTGGGGCCAACGTCCTGACTTTC
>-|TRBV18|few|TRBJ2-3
CASSPTSRGTDTQYF
TGTGCCAGCTCACCAACGTCCAGGGGAACAGATACGCAGTATTTT
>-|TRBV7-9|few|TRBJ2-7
CASSLLASETYF
TGTGCCAGCAGCTTATTAGCTAGCGAGACGTACTTC
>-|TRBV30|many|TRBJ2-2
CAWSMTPGELFF
TGTGCCTGGAGTATGACTCCCGGGGAGCTGTTTTTT
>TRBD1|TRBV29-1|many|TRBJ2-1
CSVESDREYNEQFF
TGCAGCGTTGAATCGGACAGGGAATACAATGAGCAGTTCTTC